This T cell receptor beta chain was captured in a study of blood T cells in healthy people across ages. Germline assignment: CDR1 MNHEY and CDR2 SVGAGI. V dropped 6 bases and J dropped 5 bases, with 17 bases sitting between them. CDR3 length: 16 residues. PCR was performed a second time for about 7 to 12 cycles using a sample-barcoded 5' primer and a J-beta primer mix. Every sample gave at least 3 million paired-end reads containing CDR3. From the 5' RACE reads, TCRdb called clonotypes with MiXCR, one entry per CDR3 protein. Of some 700,000 distinct CDR3 sequences in the sample, roughly two fifths were seen once.

The sequenced sample was blood. The clonotype originates from a woman aged 60-75 years in good health. The rearrangement joins TRBV6-5 to TRBJ1-6, with a possible D match to TRBD1 (6 bases). The CDR3 nucleotides are TGTGCCAGCAGGACAACCAGGGGTCTCGATAATTCACCCCTCCACTTT. Protein product: CASRTTRGLDNSPLHF.